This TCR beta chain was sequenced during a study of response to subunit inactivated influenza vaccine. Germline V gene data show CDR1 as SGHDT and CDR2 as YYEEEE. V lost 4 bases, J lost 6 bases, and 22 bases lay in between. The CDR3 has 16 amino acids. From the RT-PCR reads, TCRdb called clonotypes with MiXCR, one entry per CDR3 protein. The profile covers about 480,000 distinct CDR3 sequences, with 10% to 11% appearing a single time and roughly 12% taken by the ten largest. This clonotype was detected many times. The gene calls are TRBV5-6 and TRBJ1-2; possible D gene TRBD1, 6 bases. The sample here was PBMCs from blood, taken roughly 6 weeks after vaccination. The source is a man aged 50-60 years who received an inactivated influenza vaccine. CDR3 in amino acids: CASSPWPGDGNNGYTF. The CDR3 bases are TGTGCCAGCAGCCCGTGGCCAGGGGATGGTAATAATGGCTACACCTTC.